This T cell receptor beta chain was recovered during a study of regulatory T cells in long-lasting Graves disease. Study information: Graves' patients (newly diagnosed) had been on antithyroid drugs under 3 months. The study's findings and limits: Graves' patients with persistent disease showed TCR diversity lower than patients newly diagnosed.

V shed 6 bases and J shed 3 bases, with 12 bases lying between them. Germline CDR1 DFQATT, CDR2 SNEGSKA (reference sequence). The CDR3 covers 13 residues. In this sample, this clonotype turned up many times. Its specificity is unknown. Sequencing libraries for TCR beta were prepared with iRepertoire HTBI primers and Arm-PCR of CDR3 regions. TCRdb called the multiplex PCR reads again in MiXCR, with one record for every CDR3 protein. The sample lists 530,000 or so distinct CDR3 sequences, roughly 12% occurring once. The time point is: newly diagnosed GD, antithyroid drugs for less than 3 months. PBMCs provided the RNA from which the TCR library was made. These same data were also listed under a study on T cells in Graves' hyperthyroidism and ophthalmopathy. Turning to that study: The primer set for the first-round RT-PCR of the TCR CDR3 was HTBI.

The specimen was peripheral blood mononuclear cells (PBMCs), collected at new diagnosis, from a patient treated with antithyroid drugs. This receptor was obtained from a young man with Graves disease. The chain uses TRBV20-1 and TRBJ2-4; D could derive from TRBD1 or TRBD2 (5 bases each). The CDR3 protein is CSASPGGKNIQYF. DNA of the CDR3: TGCAGTGCCTCCCCTGGGGGCAAAAACATTCAGTACTTC.